This T cell receptor (beta chain) stems from a study of tumor-infiltrating lymphocytes in primary liver carcinoma. The overall study: Both sexes were represented among patients, who were 30 to 69 years old. With diameters of 4.2 to 10 cm, tumors were stage T1-T3 N0M0.

The input was about 490 ng total RNA; TCR beta cDNA was made from it with a constant-region primer. What produced the TCR beta libraries was three nested multiplex PCR rounds using slightly modified ARM-PCR. TRBV1-TRBV30 forward primers paired with a C-beta reverse primer drove the first two PCR rounds, approximately 11 cycles each. A single record per CDR3 protein comes from TCRdb applying MiXCR to the multiplex PCR reads. Among about 21,000 distinct CDR3 sequences listed, approximately 70% were seen once. Germline CDR1 and CDR2: PRHDT and FYEKMQ (reference sequence). The CDR3 length is 20 residues. The study's findings and limits: Whereas tumor region pairs overlapped more, tumor-adjacent and tumor-blood pairs overlapped less.

This clonotype came up once. What it binds is not known. An end of the junction does not agree with germline; a read error may underlie this. Total RNA and DNA came together from 20-30 mg of bulk tissue without cell sorting. Resection treated the patients' primary liver carcinoma. The TCR originated in a man aged 40-49 years with primary liver carcinoma and hepatitis B virus infection. The V call is TRBV13, the J call TRBJ2-5; 7 positions match TRBD2. Sample: liver tumor tissue from sampling region 1. Indicated subset: tumor region T1, superior pole. The CDR3, as DNA: TGTGCCAGCAGCTCCCCTCCCGGGACTAACGTAGAGGTTGTGGAAGAGACCCAATACTTC. This encodes CASSSPPGTNVEVVEETQYF.